This T cell receptor beta chain was obtained from a study of vaccination and CD4 T cells after COVID-19. Study information: In culture, cells were exposed to overlapping spike peptides from SARS-CoV-2, HCoV-NL63, HCoV-OC43 and HCoV-229E.

On this clonotype itself: Its target is not known.

Stated treatment: roughly 11-day PBMC culture with coronavirus spike peptide pools or control peptides (ViraFEST assay). Samples of CD4+ T cells were obtained from the unexposed donor before the COVID-19 pandemic (2011-2018). The assay that was used to sequence DNA from cultured CD4+ T cells was the Oncomine TCR Beta short-read assay. From cultured CD4+ T cells, genomic DNA was extracted. TCRdb reanalysed the PCR reads using MiXCR and keeps one entry per CDR3 protein. The sample has roughly 6,600 distinct CDR3 sequences; about 54% are singletons. The sequence derives from a human donor in good health. Sequencing was performed on CD4+ T cells from blood, cultured in vitro.

Written as DNA, the CDR3 is TGTGCCAGCAGGCGCACTAGCGGGAGTTTTACAGATACGCAGTATTTT. This gives the protein CASRRTSGSFTDTQYF. The V call is TRBV2, the J call TRBJ2-3; 11 bases are shared with TRBD2. The V segment lost 6 bases and the J segment 3 bases; nucleotides outside the gene matches: 8. The CDR3 covers 16 residues. Per the germline V gene, CDR1 is SNHLY and CDR2 is FYNNEI.